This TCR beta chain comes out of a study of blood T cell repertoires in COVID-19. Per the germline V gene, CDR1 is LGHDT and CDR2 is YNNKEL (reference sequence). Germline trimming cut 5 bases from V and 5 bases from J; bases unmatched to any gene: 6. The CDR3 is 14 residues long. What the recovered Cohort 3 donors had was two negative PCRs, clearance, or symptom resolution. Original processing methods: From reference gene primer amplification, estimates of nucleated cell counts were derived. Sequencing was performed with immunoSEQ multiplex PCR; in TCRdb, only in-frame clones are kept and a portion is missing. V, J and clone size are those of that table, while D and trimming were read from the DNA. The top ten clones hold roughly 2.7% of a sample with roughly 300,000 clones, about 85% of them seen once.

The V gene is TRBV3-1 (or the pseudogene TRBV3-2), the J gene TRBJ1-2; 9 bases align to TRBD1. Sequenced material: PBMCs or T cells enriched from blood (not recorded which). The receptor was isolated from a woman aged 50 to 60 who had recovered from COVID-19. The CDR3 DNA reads TGTGCCAGCAGCTACGAGACAGGGGGGTATGGCTACACCTTC. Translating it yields CASSYETGGYGYTF.